Given below is one TCR beta chain in context. Per the authors' pipeline: Researchers report that nucleated cell counts were estimated from reference gene primer amplification. TCRdb keeps only in-frame clones here, not all; method: immunoSEQ multiplex PCR. V and J calls and clone size follow that table, whereas D and trimming were derived from the DNA. This table holds about 160,000 clones, roughly 80% found once. After removal of 3 bases from V and 0 bases from J, the junction contained 4 bases not matched to a gene. The CDR3 sequence is 16 residues long. Germline V gene sequence: CDR1 LGHDT, CDR2 YNNKEL (reference sequence). The source of the sample is a study of blood T cell repertoires in COVID-19.

This clonotype originated in a woman in her forties with COVID-19, enrolled during active disease. The chain employs TRBV3-1 (or the pseudogene TRBV3-2) and TRBJ1-4, with 7 bases aligning to TRBD1. The sequenced sample was peripheral blood. This CDR3 reads CASSQGQWATNEKLFF. The CDR3 DNA reads as TGTGCCAGCAGCCAGGGACAGTGGGCAACTAATGAAAAACTGTTTTTT.